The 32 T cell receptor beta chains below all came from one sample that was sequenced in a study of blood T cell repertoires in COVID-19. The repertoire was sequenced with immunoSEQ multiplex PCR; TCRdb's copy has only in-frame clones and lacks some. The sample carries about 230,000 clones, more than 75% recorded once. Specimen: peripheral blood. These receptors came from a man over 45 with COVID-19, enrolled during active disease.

The CDR3 region is CASSFPGMGETQYF. CDR3 bases: TGTGCCAGCAGCTTTCCCGGGATGGGGGAGACCCAGTACTTC. The rearrangement uses TRBV5-5 and TRBJ2-5; D possibly corresponds to TRBD2 (5 bases). With 2 bases removed from V and 5 bases from J, the gap between germline ends came to 13 bases. The CDR3 has 14 amino acids. CDR1 is SGHKS and CDR2 is YYEKEE in the germline V gene (reference sequence).

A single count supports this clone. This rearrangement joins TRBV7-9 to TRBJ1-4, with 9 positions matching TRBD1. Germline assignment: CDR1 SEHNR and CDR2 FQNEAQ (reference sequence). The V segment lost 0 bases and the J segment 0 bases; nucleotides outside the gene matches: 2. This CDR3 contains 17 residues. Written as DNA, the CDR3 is TGTGCCAGCAGCTTAGCGACAGGGGGTGCAACTAATGAAAAACTGTTTTTT. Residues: CASSLATGGATNEKLFF.

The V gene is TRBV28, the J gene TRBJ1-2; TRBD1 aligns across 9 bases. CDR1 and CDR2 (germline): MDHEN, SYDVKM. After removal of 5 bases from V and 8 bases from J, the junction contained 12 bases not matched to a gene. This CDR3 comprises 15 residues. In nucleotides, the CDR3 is TGTGCCAGCAGTACCCGGGACAGGGTAGGAATAGGCTACACCTTC. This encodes CASSTRDRVGIGYTF.

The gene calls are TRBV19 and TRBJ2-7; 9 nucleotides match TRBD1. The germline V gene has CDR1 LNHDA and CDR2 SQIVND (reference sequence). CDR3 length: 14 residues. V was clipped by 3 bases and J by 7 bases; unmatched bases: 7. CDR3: CASSMDRGTGEQYF. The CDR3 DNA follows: TGTGCCAGTAGTATGGACAGGGGCACGGGGGAGCAGTACTTC.

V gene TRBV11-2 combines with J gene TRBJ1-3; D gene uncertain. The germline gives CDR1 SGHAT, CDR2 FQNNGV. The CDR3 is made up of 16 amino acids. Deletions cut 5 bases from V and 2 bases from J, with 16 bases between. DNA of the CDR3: TGTGCCAGCAGCCCTTCACAGAGGGCCCCTGGAAACACCATATATTTT. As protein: CASSPSQRAPGNTIYF. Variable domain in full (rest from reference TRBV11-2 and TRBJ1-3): EAGVAQSPRYKIIEKRQSVAFWCNPISGHATLYWYQQILGQGPKLLIQFQNNGVVDDSQLPKDRFSAERLKGVDSTLKIQPAKLEDSAVYLCASSPSQRAPGNTIYFGEGSWLTVV.

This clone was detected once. The CDR3 nucleotides read TGTGCCATCAGTGAGTCAGGGACTAGCGGGAGTTGGGCGAACACCGGGGAGCTGTTTTTT. Its translation is CAISESGTSGSWANTGELFF. The J gene is TRBJ2-2, the V gene TRBV10-3; 14 nucleotides line up with TRBD2. Germline V lookup: CDR1 ENHRY, CDR2 SYGVKD. The CDR3 is 20 residues long. V lost 0 bases, J lost 0 bases, and 6 bases stayed unmatched.

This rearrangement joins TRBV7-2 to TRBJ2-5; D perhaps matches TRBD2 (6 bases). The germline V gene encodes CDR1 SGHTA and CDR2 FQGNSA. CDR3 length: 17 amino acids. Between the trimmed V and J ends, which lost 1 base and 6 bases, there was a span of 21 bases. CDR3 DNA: TGTGCCAGCAGCTTAGAGCTAGCGAACCAACCTAAGAAGACCCAGTACTTC. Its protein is CASSLELANQPKKTQYF.

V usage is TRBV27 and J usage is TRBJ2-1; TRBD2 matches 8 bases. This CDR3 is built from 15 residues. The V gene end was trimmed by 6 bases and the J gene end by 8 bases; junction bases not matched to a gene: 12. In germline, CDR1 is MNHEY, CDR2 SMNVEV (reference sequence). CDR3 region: CASRKTGGIFDEQFF. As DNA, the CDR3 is TGTGCCAGCAGGAAAACGGGAGGGATTTTCGATGAGCAGTTCTTC.

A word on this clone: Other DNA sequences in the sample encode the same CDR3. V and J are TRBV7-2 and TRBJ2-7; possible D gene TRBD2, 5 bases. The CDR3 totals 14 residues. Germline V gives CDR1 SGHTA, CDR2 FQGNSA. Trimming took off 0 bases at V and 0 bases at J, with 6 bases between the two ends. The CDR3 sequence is CASSLAGSSYEQYF. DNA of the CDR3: TGTGCCAGCAGCTTAGCTGGGAGCTCCTACGAGCAGTACTTC.

DNA of the CDR3: TGTGCCAGCAGCTTGCGGAGGACAGGGGTATCACCCCTCCACTTT. This encodes CASSLRRTGVSPLHF. The rearrangement uses TRBV5-5 and TRBJ1-6, with 9 bases aligning to TRBD1. CDR1 and CDR2 (germline): SGHKS, YYEKEE (reference sequence). This CDR3 is 15 amino acids long. V lost 1 base and J lost 10; bases outside the gene matches: 6.

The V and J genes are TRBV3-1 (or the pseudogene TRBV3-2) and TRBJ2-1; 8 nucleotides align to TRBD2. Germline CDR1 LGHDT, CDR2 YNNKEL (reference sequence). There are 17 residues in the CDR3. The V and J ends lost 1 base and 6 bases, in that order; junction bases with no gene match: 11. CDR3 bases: TGTGCCAGCAGCCAAGCCCAAGGGGCGGGAGGTGGCAATGAGCAGTTCTTC. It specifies CASSQAQGAGGGNEQFF.

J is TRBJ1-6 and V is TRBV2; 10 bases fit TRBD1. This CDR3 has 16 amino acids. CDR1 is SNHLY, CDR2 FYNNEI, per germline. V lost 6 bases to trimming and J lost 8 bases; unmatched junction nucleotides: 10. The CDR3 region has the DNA TGTGCCAGCAGAGAGGAGGACAGGGGGATAGATTCACCCCTCCACTTT. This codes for CASREEDRGIDSPLHF. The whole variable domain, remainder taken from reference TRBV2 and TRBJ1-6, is EPEVTQTPSHQVTQMGQEVILRCVPISNHLYFYWYRQILGQKVEFLVSFYNNEISEKSEIFDDQFSVERPDGSNFTLKIRSTKLEDSAMYFCASREEDRGIDSPLHFGNGTRLTVT.

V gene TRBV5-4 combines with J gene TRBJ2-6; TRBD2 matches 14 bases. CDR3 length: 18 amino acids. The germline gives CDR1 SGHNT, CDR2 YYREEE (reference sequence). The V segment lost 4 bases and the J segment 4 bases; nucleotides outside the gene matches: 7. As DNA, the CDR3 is TGTGCCAGCAGCATGGGACTAGCGGGAGCGGGGGGGGCCAACGTCCTGACTTTC. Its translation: CASSMGLAGAGGANVLTF.

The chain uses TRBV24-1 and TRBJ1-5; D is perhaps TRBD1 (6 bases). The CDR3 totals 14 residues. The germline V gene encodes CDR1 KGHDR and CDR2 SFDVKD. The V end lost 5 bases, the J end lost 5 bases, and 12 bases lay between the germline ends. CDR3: CATSATGNYQPQHF. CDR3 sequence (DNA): TGTGCCACCAGTGCCACAGGGAATTATCAGCCCCAGCATTTT.

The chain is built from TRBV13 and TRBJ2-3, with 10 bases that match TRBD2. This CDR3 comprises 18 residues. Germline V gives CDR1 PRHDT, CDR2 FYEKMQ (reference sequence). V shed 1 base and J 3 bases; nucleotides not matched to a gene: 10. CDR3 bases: TGTGCCAGCAGCTTAGAGGCTAGCGGGGGTAGGGGTACAGATACGCAGTATTTT. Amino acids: CASSLEASGGRGTDTQYF.

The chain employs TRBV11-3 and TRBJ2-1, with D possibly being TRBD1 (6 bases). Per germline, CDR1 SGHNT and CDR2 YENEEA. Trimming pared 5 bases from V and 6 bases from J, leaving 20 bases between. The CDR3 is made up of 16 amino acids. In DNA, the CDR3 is TGTGCCAGCAGCCCAACGAGGGCGAAGGACAGCAATGAGCAGTTCTTC. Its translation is CASSPTRAKDSNEQFF.

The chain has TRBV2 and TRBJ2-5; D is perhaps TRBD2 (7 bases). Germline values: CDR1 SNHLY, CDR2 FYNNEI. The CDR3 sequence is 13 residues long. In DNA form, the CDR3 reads TGTGTCCGGGGCGGGGGCAAACAAGAGACCCAGTACTTC. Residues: CVRGGGKQETQYF.

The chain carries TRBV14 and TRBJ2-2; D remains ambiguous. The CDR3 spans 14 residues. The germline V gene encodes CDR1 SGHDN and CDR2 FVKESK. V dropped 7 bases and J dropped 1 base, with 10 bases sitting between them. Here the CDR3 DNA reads TGTGCCAGCAAGCGCGGTCAGAACACCGGGGAGCTGTTTTTT. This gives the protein CASKRGQNTGELFF.

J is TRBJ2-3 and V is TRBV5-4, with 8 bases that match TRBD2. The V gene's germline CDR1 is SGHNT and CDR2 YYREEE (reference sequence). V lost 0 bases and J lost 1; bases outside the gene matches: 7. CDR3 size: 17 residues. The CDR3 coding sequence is TGTGCCAGCAGCTTGGCGAACGCGGGAGGCGGCACAGATACGCAGTATTTT. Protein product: CASSLANAGGGTDTQYF.

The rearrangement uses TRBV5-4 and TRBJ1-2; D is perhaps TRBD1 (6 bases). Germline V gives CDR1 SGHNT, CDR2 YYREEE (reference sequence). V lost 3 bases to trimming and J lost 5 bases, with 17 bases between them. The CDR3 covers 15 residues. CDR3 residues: CASSSRGTALYGYTF. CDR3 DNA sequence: TGTGCCAGCAGCTCTAGGGGGACGGCGCTATATGGCTACACCTTC.

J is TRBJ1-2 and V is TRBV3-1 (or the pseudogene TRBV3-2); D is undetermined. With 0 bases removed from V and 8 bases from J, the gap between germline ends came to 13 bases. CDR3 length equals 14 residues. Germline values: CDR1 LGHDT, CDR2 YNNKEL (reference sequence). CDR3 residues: CASSQDWELRGYTF. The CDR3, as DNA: TGTGCCAGCAGCCAAGACTGGGAGCTTCGGGGCTACACCTTC.

Here the CDR3 DNA reads TGCGCCAGCAGCTTGGCCGCGTCGGGGCCGGGACTAGCGGGGCGCTCCTACGAGCAGTACTTC. Amino acids: CASSLAASGPGLAGRSYEQYF. The rearrangement uses TRBV5-1 and TRBJ2-7; TRBD2 matches at 13 bases. CDR3 length equals 21 residues. The V segment lost 0 bases and the J segment 0 bases; nucleotides outside the gene matches: 15. Germline CDR1 is SGHRS and CDR2 is YFSETQ.

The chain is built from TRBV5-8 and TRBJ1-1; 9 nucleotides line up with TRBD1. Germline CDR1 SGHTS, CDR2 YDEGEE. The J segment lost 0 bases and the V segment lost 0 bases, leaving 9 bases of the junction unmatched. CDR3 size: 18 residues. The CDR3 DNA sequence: TGTGCCAGCAGCTTGGTGGGTGGGACAGGGAACATGAACACTGAAGCTTTCTTT. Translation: CASSLVGGTGNMNTEAFF. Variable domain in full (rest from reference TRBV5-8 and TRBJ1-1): EAGVTQSPTHLIKTRGQQATLRCSPISGHTSVYWYQQALGLGLQFLLWYDEGEERNRGNFPPRFSGRQFPNYSSELNVNALELEDSALYLCASSLVGGTGNMNTEAFFGQGTRLTVV.

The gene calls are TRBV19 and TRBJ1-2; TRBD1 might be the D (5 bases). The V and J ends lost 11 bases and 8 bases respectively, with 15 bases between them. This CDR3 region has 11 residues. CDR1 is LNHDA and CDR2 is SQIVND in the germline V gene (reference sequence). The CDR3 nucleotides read TGTGCCGCTATAGGGGCGCGGGGCTACACCTTC. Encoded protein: CAAIGARGYTF.

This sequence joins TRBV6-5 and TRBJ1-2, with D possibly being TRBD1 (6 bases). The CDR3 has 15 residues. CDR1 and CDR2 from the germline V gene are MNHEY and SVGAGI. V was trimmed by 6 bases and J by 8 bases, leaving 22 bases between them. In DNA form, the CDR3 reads TGTGCCAGCAGAGAGAGACAGGCCGAGGTGGGGGGCTACACCTTC. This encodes CASRERQAEVGGYTF.

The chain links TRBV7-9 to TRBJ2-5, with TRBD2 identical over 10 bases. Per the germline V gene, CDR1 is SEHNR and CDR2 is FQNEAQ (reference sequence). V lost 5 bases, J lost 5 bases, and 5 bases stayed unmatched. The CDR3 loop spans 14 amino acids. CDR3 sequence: CASSLLAGAETQYF. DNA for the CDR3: TGTGCCAGCAGCCTTCTAGCGGGAGCGGAGACCCAGTACTTC. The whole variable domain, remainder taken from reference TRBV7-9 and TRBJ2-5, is DTGVSQNPRHKITKRGQNVTFRCDPISEHNRLYWYRQTLGQGPEFLTYFQNEAQLEKSRLLSDRFSAERPKGSFSTLEIQRTEQGDSAMYLCASSLLAGAETQYFGPGTRLLVL.

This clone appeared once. CDR3 coding DNA: TGTGCCAGCTCACCACCCGGGGGGACTGAAGCTTTCTTT. Its translation: CASSPPGGTEAFF. V gene TRBV18 combines with J gene TRBJ1-1, with D maybe TRBD1 (5 bases). Trimming pared 0 bases from V and 5 bases from J, leaving 7 bases between. The V gene's germline CDR1 is KGHSH and CDR2 LQKENI. CDR3 length equals 13 residues.

The CDR3 DNA reads as TGCGCCAGCAGCCAAGTACTGGGACAAAGAAACTCCTACGAGCAGTACTTC. It yields the protein CASSQVLGQRNSYEQYF. This sequence joins TRBV4-1 and TRBJ2-7, with D possibly TRBD1 on 6 matching bases. In germline, CDR1 is MGHRA, CDR2 YSYEKL. This CDR3 has 17 residues. The germline V and J ends were trimmed by 1 base and 0 bases, with 16 bases remaining between them.

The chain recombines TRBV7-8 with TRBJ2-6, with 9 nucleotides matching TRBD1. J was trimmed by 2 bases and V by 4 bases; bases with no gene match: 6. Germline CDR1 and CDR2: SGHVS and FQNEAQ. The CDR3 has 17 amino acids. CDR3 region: CASSSGTGFAGANVLTF. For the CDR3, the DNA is TGTGCCAGCAGCTCCGGGACAGGGTTTGCTGGGGCCAACGTCCTGACTTTC.

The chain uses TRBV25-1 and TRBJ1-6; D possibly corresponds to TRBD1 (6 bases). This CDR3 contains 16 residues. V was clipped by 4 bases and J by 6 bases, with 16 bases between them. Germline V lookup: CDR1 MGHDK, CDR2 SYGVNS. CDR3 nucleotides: TGTGCCAGCAGTGGGGGGGGCAGGGTTGGTAATTCACCCCTCCACTTT. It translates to CASSGGGRVGNSPLHF.

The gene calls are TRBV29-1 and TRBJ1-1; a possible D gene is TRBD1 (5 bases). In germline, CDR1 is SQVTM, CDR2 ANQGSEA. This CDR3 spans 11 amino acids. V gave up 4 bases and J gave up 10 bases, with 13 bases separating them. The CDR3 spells CSVGGGEVAFF. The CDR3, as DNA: TGCAGCGTTGGTGGGGGGGAAGTAGCTTTCTTT.

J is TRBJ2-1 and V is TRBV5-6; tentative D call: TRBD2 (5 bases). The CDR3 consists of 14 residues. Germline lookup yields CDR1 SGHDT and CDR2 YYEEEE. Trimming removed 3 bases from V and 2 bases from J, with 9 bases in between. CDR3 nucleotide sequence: TGTGCCAGCAGCTATCGGGGAACCTACAATGAGCAGTTCTTC. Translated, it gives CASSYRGTYNEQFF.